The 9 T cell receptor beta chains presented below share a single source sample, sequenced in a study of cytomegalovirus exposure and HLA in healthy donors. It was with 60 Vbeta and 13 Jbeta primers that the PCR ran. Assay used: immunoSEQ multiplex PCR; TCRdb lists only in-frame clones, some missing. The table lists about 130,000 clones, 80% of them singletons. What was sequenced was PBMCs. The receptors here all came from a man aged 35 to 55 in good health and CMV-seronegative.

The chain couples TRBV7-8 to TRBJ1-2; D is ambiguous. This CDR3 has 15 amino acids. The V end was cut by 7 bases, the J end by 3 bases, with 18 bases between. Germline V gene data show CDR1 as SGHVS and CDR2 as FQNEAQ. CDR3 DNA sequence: TGTGCCAGCATGGGCAGTTCCGAGAGGGACTATGGCTACACCTTC. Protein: CASMGSSERDYGYTF. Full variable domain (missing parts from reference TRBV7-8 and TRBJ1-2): GAGVSQSPRYKVAKRGQDVALRCDPISGHVSLFWYQQALGQGPEFLTYFQNEAQLDKSGLPSDRFFAERPEGSVSTLKIQRTQQEDSAVYLCASMGSSERDYGYTFGSGTRLTVV.

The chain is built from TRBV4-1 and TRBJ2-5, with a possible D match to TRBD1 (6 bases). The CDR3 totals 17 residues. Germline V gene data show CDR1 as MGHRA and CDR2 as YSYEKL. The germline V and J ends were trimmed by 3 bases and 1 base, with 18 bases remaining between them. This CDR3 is CASSQAIGAGAQETQYF. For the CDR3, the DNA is TGCGCCAGCAGCCAGGCGATCGGGGCAGGGGCCCAAGAGACCCAGTACTTC.

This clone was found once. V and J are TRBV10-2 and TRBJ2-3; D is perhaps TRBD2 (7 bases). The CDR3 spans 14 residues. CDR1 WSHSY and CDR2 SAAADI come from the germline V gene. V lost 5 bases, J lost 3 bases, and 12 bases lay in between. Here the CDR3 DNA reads TGCGCCAGCAGTAGGGGGACTATTACAGATACGCAGTATTTT. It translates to CASSRGTITDTQYF.

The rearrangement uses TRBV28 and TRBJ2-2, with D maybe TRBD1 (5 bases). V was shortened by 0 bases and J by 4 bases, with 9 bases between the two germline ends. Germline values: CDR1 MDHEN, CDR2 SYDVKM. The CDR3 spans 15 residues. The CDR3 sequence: CASSLWQGVTGELFF. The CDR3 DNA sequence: TGTGCCAGCAGTTTATGGCAGGGTGTCACCGGGGAGCTGTTTTTT.

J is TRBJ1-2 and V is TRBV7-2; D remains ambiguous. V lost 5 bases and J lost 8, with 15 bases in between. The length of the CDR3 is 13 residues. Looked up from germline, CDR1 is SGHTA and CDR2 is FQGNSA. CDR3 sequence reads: CASSAPSVRGYTF. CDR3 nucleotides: TGTGCCAGCAGCGCACCTTCGGTGAGGGGCTACACCTTC.

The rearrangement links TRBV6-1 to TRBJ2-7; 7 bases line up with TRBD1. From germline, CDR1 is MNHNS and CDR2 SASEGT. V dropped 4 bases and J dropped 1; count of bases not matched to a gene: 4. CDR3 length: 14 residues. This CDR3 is CASSADRVSYEQYF. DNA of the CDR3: TGTGCCAGCAGTGCAGACAGGGTTTCCTACGAGCAGTACTTC.

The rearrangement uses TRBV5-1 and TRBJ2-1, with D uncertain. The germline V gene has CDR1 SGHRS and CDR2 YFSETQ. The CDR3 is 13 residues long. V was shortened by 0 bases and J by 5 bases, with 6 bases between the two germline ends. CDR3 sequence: CASSLARNNEQFF. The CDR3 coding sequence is TGCGCCAGCAGCTTGGCTAGGAACAATGAGCAGTTCTTC. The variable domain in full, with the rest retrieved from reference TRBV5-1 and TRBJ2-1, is KAGVTQTPRYLIKTRGQQVTLSCSPISGHRSVSWYQQTPGQGLQFLFEYFSETQRNKGNFPGRFSGRQFSNSRSEMNVSTLELGDSALYLCASSLARNNEQFFGPGTRLTVL.

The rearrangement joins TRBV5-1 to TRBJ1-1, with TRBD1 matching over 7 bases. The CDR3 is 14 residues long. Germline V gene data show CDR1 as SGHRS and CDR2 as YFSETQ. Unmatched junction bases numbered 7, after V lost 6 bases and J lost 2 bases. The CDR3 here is CASNRQGTNTEAFF. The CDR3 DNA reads TGCGCCAGCAACAGACAGGGAACTAACACTGAAGCTTTCTTT.

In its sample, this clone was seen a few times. Written as DNA, the CDR3 is TGTGCCAGCAGCCAGAGACAGGGAAATGAAGCTTTCTTT. Amino acids: CASSQRQGNEAFF. The genes are TRBV14 and TRBJ1-1, with 7 positions matching TRBD1. Trimming took 3 bases from V and 7 from J; bases not matched to a gene: 5. This CDR3 has 13 residues. Germline CDR1 reads SGHDN; CDR2 reads FVKESK.